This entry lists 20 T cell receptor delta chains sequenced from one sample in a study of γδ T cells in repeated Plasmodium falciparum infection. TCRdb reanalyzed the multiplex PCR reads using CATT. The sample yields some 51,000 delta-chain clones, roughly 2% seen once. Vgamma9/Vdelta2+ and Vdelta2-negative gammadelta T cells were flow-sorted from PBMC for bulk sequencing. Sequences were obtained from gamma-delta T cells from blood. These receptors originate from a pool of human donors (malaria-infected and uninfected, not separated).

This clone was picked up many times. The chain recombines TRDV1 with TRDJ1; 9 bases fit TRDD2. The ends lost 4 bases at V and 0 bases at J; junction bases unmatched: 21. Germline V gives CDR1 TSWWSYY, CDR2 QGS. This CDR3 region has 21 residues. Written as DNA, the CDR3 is TGTGCTCTTGGGGTCCTTCCTACGACAACAGGGGGATTTTTGAACACCGATAAACTCATCTTT. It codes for CALGVLPTTTGGFLNTDKLIF.

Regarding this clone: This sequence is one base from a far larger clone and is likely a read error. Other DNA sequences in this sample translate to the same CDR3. CDR3 nucleotide sequence: TGTGCTCTTGGGACCCCCCTAACGTACACCGACAAACTCATCTTT. Its protein is CALGTPLTYTDKLIF. The chain links TRDV1 to TRDJ1; unclear D gene. The J gene was missing in TCRdb and was found by matching the end of the DNA to germline. This CDR3 region has 15 residues. Germline V gives CDR1 TSWWSYY, CDR2 QGS.

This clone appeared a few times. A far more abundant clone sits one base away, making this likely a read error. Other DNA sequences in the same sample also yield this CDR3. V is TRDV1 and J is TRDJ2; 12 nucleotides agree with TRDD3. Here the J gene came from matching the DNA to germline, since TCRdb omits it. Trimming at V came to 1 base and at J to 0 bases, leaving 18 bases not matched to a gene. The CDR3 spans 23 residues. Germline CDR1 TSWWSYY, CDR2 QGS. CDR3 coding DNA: TGTGCTCTTGGGGAACCGGCGTACTGGGGGATACCTGTGTTAATAGCTTTGACAGCACAACTCTTCTTT. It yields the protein CALGEPAYWGIPVLIALTAQLFF.

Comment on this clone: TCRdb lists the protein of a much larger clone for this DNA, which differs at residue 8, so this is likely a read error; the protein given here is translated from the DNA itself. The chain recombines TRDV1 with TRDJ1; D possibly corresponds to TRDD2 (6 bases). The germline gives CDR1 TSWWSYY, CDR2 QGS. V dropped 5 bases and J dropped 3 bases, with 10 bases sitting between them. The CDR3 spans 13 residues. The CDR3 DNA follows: TGTGCTCTTGGGTCCCCCTTCCCCGATAAACTCATCTTT. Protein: CALGSPFPDKLIF.

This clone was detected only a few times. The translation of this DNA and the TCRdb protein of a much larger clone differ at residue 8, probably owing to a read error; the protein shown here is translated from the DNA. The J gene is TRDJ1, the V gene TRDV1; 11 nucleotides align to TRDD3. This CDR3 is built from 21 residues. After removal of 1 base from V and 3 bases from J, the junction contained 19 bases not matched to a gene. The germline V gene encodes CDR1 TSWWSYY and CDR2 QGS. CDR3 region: CALGEQSIYWGIVGPSDKLIF. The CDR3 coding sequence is TGTGCTCTTGGGGAACAGAGCATTTACTGGGGGATAGTGGGTCCTTCCGATAAACTCATCTTT.

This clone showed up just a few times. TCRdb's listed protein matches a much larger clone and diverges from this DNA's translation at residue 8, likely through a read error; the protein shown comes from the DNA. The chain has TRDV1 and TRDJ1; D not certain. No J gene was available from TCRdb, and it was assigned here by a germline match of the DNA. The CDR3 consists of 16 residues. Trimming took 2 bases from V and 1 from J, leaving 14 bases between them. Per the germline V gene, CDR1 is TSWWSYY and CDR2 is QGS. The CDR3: CALGESLPAPTDKLIF. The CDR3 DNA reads TGTGCTCTTGGGGAATCTCTCCCGGCCCCCACCGATAAACTCATCTTT.

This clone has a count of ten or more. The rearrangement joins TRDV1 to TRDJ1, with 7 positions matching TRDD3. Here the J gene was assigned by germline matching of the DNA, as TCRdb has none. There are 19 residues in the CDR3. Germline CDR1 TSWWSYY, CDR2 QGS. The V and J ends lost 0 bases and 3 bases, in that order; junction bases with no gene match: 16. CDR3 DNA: TGTGCTCTTGGGGAACTATACCCGTACTGGGGATATACTCCCGATAAACTCATCTTT. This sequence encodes CALGELYPYWGYTPDKLIF.

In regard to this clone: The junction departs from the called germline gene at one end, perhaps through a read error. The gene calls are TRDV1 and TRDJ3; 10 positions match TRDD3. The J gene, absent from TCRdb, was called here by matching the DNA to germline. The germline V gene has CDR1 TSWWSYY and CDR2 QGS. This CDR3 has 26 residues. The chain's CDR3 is CSGEAGPKLTSHRGIRGPWDTRQMFF. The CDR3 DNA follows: TGCTCTGGGGAAGCTGGGCCCAAACTCACATCCCATCGGGGGATACGCGGTCCCTGGGACACCCGACAGATGTTTTTC.

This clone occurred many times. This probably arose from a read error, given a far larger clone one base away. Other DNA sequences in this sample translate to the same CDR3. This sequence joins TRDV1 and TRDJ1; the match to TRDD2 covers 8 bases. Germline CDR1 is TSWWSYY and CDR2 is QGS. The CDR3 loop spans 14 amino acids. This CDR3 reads CALGILPTEGKLIF. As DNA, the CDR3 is TGTGCTCTTGGGATTCTTCCTACAGAGGGTAAACTTATCTTT.

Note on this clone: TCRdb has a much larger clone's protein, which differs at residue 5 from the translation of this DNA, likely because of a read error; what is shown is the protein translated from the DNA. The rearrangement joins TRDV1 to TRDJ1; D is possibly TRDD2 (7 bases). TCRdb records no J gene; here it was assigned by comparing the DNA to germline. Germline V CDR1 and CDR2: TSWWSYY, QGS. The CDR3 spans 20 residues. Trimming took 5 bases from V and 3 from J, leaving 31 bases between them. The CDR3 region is CALGKPLAFLNTGTADKLIF. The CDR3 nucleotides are TGTGCTCTTGGGAAACCCTTGGCCTTCCTCAATACTGGGACGGCCGATAAACTCATCTTT.

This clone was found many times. For the CDR3, the DNA is TGTGCAGCAAGCAGGCCTTCCTACGGTCCTTCGACCTATCGGTACTGGGGATTATCGTACACCGATAAACTCATCTTT. This translates into CAASRPSYGPSTYRYWGLSYTDKLIF. This sequence joins TRAV29/DV5 and TRDJ1; 9 bases align to TRDD2. Germline lookup yields CDR1 NSMFDY and CDR2 ISSIKDK. The CDR3 runs to 26 residues. J lost 0 bases, V lost 1 base, and 37 bases had no gene match.

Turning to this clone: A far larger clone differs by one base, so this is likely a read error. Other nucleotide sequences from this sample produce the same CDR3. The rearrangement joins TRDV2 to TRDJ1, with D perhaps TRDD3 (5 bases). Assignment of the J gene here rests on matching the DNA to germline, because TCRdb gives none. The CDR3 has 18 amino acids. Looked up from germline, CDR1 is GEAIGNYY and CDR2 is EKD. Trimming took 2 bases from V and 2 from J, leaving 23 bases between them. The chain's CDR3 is CACDSLGDGPKYTDKLIF. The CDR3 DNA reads TGTGCCTGTGACAGCCTCGGGGACGGACCTAAGTATACCGATAAACTCATCTTT.

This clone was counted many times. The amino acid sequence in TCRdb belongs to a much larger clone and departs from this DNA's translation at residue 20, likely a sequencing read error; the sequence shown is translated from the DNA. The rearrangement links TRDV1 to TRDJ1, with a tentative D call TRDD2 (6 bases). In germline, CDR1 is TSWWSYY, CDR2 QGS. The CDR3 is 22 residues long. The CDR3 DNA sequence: TGTGCTCTTGGGGACGCCCCTTCTTCCTTAATCCACCTGATCCAGTACACCGATAAACCCATCTTT. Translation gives CALGDAPSSLIHLIQYTDKPIF.

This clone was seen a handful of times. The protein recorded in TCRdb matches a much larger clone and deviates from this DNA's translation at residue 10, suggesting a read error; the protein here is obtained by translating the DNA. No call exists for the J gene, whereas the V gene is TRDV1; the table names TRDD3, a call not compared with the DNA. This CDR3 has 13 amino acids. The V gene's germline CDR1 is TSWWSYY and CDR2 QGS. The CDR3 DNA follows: TGTGCTCTTGGGGAACTCTACGTGGGTAACCTCATCTTT. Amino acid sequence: CALGELYVGNLIF.

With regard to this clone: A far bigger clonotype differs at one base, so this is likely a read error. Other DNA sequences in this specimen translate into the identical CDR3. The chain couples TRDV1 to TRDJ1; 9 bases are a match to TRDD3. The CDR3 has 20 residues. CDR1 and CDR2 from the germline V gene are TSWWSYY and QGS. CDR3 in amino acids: CALGDFCKLGDPKYTDKLIF. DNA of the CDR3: TGTGCTCTTGGGGATTTCTGTAAACTGGGGGACCCTAAGTACACCGACAAACTCATCTTT.

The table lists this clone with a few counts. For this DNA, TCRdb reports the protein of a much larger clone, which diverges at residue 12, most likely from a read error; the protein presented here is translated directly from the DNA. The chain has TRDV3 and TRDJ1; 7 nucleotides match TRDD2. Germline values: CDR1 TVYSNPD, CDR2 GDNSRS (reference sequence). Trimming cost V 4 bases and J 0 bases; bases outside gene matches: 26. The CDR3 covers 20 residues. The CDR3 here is CACKKLPIWVLWAHTDKLIF. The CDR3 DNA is TGTGCCTGTAAAAAACTTCCTATTTGGGTGCTGTGGGCCCACACCGATAAACTCATCTTT. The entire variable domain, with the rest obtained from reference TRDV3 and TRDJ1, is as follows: CDKVTQSSPDQTVASGSEVVLLCTYDTVYSNPDLFWYRIRPDYSFQFVFYGDNSRSEGADFTQGRFSVKHILTQKAFHLVISPVRTEDSATYYCACKKLPIWVLWAHTDKLIFGKGTRVTVEP.

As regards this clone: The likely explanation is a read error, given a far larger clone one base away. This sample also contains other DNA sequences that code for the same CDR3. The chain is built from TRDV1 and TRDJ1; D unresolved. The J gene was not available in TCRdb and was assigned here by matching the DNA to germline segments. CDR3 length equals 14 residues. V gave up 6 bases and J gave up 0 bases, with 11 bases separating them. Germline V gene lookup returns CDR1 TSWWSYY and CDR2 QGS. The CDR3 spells CALGSALYTDKLIF. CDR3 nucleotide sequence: TGTGCTCTTGGTTCGGCCCTATACACCGATAAACTCATCTTT.

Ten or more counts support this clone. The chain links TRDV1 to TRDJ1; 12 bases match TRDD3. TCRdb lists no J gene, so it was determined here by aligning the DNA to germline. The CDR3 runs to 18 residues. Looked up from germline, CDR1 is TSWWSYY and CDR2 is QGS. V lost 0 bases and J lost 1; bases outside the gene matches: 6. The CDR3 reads CALGELDWGILRTDKLIF. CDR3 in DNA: TGTGCTCTTGGGGAACTAGACTGGGGGATACTACGCACCGATAAACTCATCTTT.

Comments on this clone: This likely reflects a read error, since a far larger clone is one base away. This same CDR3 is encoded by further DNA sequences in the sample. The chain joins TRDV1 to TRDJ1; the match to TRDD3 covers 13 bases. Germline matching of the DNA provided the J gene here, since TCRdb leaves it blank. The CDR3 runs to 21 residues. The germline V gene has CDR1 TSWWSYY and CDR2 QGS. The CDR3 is CALGEGQLSVLGDTYTDKLIF. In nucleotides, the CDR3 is TGTGCTCTTGGGGAAGGTCAACTATCCGTACTGGGGGATACGTACACTGATAAACTCATCTTT.

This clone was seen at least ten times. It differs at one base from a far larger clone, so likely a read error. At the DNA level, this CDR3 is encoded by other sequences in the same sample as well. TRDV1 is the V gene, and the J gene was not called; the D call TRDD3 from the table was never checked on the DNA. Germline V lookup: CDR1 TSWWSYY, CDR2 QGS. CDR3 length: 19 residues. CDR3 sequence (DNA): TGTGCTCTTGGGGAACGTCAGGACCACACCGGGCCTTACACCGATAAGCTCATCTTT. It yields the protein CALGERQDHTGPYTDKLIF.